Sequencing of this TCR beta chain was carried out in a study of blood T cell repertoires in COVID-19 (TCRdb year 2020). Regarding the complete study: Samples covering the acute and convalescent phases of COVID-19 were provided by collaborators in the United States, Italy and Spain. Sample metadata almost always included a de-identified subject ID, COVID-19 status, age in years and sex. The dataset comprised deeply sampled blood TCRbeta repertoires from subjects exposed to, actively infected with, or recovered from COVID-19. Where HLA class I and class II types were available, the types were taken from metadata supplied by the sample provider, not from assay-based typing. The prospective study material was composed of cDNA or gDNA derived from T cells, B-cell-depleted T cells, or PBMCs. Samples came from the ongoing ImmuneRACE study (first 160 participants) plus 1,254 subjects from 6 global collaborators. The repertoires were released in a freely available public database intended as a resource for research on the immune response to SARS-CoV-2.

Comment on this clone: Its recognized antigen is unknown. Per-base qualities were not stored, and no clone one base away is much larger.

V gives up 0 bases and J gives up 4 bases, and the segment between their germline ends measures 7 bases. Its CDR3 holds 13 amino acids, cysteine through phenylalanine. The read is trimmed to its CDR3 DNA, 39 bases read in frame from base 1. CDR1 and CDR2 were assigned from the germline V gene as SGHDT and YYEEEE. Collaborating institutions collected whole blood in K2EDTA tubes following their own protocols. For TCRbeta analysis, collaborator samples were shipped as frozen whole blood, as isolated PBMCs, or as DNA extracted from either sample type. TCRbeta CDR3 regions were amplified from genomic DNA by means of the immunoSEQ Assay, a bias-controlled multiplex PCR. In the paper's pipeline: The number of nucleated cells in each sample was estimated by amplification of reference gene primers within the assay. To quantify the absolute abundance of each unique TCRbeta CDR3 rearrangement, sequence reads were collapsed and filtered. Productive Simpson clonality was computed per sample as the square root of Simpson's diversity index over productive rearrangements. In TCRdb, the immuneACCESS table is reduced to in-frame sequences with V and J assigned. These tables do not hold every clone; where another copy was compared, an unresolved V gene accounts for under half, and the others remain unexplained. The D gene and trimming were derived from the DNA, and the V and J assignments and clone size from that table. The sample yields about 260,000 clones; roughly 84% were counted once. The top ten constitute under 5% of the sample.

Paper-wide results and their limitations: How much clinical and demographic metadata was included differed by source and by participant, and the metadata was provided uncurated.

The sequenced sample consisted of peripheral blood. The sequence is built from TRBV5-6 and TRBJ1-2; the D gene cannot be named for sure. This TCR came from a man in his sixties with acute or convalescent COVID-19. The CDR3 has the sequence CASSLDGSYGYTF. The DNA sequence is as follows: TGTGCCAGCAGCTTGGACGGGAGCTATGGCTACACCTTC.